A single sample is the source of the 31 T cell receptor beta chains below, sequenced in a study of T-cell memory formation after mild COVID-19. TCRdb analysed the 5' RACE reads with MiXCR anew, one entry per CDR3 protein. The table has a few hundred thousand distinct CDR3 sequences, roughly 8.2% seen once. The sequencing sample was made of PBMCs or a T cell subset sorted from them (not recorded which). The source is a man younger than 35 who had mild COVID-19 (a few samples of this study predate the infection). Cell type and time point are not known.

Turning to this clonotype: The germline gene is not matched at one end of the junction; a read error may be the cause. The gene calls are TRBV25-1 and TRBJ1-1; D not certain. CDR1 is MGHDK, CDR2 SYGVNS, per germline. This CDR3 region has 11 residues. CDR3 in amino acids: CSSSEATEAFF. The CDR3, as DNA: TGTTCCAGCAGTGAAGCCACTGAAGCTTTCTTT.

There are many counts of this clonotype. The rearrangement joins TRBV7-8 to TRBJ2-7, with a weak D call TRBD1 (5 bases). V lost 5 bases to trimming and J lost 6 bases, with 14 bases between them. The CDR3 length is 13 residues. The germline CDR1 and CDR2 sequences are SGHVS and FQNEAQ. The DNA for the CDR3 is TGTGCCAGCAGCGCCAACCCAGGGCTCGAGCAGTACTTC. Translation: CASSANPGLEQYF. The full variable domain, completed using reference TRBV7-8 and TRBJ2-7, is GAGVSQSPRYKVAKRGQDVALRCDPISGHVSLFWYQQALGQGPEFLTYFQNEAQLDKSGLPSDRFFAERPEGSVSTLKIQRTQQEDSAVYLCASSANPGLEQYFGPGTRLTVT.

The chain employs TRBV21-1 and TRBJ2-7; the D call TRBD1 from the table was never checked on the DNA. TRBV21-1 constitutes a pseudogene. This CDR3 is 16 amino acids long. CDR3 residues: CASSKVVLGQGYEQYF. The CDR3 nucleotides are TGTGCCAGCAGCAAAGTTGTATTAGGTCAGGGGTACGAGCAGTACTTC.

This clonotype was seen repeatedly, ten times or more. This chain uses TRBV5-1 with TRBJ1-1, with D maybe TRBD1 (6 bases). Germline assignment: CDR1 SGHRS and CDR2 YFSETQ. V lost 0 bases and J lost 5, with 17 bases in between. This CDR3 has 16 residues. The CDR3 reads CASSLGGALRETEAFF. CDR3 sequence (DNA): TGCGCCAGCAGCTTGGGGGGGGCGCTGAGGGAGACTGAAGCTTTCTTT.

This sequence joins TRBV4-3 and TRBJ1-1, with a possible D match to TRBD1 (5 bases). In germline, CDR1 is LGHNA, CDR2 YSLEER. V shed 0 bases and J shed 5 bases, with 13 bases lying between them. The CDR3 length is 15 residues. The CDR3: CASSQEGPRVTEAFF. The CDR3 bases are TGCGCCAGCAGCCAAGAGGGGCCCAGGGTGACTGAAGCTTTCTTT.

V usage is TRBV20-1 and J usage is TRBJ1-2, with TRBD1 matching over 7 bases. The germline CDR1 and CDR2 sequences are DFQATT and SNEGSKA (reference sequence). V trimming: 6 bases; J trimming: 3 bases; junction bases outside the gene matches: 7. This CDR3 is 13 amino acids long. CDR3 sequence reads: CSALDRADYGYTF. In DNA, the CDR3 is TGCAGTGCCCTAGACAGGGCGGACTATGGCTACACCTTC.

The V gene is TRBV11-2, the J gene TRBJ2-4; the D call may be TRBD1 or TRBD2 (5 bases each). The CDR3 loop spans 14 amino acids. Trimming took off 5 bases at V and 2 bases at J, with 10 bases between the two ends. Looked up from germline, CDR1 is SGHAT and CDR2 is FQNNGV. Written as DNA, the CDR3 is TGTGCCAGCAGCCGGGGCGGTTCCAAAAACATTCAGTACTTC. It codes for CASSRGGSKNIQYF. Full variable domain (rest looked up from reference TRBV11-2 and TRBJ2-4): EAGVAQSPRYKIIEKRQSVAFWCNPISGHATLYWYQQILGQGPKLLIQFQNNGVVDDSQLPKDRFSAERLKGVDSTLKIQPAKLEDSAVYLCASSRGGSKNIQYFGAGTRLSVL.

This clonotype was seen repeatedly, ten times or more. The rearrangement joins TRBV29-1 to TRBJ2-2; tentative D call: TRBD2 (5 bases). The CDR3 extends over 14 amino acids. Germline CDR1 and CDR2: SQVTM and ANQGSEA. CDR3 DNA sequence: TGCAGTGCCCAGAGGGCAGGAGGCACCGGGGAGCTGTTTTTT. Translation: CSAQRAGGTGELFF.

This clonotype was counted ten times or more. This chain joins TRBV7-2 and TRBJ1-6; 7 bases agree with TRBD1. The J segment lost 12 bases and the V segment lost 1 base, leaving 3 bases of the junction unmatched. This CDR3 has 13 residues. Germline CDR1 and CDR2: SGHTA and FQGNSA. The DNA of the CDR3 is TGTGCCAGCAGCTTAGGACAGGGAGGACCCCTCCACTTT. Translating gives CASSLGQGGPLHF.

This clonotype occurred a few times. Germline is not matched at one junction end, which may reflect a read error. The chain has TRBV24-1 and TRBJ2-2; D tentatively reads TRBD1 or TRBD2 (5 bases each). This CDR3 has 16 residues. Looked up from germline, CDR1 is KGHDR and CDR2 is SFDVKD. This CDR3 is CATSDGRGVNTGEMFF. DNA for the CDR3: TGTGCCACCAGTGACGGCCGAGGGGTGAACACCGGGGAGATGTTTTTT.

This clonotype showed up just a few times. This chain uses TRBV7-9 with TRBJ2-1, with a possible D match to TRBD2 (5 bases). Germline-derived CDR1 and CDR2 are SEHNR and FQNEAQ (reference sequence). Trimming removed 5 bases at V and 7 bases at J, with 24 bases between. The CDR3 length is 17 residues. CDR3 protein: CASSPLMYLAEANEQFF. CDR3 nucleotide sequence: TGTGCCAGCAGCCCACTAATGTATCTAGCAGAAGCAAATGAGCAGTTCTTC.

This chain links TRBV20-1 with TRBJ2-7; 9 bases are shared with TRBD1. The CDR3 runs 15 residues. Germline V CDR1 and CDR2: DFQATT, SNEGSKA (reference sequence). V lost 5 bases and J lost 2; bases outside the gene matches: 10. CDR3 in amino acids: CSAGSPGQGAYEQYF. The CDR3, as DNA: TGCAGTGCTGGCTCCCCGGGACAGGGTGCCTACGAGCAGTACTTC.

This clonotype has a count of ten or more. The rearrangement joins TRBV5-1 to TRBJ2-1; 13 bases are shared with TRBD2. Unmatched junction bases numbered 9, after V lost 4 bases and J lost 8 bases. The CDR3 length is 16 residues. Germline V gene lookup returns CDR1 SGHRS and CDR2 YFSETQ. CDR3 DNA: TGCGCCAGCAGCCTGCCCGGGACTAGCGGGGCTGATGAGCAGTTCTTC. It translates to CASSLPGTSGADEQFF.

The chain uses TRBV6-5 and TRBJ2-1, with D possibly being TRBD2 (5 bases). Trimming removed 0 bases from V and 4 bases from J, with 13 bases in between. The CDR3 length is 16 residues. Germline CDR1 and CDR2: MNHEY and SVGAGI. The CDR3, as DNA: TGTGCCAGCAGTTACTCGAAGCGGCGGCCATACAATGAGCAGTTCTTC. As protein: CASSYSKRRPYNEQFF.

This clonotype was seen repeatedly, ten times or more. The CDR3 protein is CATSRDKGTGFFSQYF. The CDR3 bases are TGTGCCACCAGCAGAGATAAAGGGACAGGGTTTTTTTCCCAGTACTTC. This chain connects TRBV15 to TRBJ2-5, with TRBD1 identical over 9 bases. Germline V CDR1 and CDR2: LNHNV, YYDKDF (reference sequence). The CDR3 is 16 residues long. V shed 0 bases and J 9 bases; nucleotides not matched to a gene: 11.

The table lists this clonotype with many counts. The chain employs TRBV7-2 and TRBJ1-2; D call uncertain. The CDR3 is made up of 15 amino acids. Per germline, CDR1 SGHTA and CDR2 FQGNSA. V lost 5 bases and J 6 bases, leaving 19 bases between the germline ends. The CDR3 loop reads CASSPPGSGGHGYTF. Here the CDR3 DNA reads TGTGCCAGCAGCCCGCCGGGCTCCGGTGGGCATGGCTACACCTTC.

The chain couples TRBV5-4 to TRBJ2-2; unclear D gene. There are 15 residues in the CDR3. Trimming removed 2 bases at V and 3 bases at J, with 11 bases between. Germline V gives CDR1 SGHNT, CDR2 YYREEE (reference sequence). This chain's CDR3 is CASSFGPGDTGELFF. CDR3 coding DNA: TGTGCCAGCAGCTTTGGGCCAGGCGACACCGGGGAGCTGTTTTTT.

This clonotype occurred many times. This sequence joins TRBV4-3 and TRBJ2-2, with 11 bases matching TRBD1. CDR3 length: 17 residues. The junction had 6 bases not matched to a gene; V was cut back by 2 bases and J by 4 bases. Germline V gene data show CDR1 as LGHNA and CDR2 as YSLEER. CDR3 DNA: TGCGCCAGCAGCCAACCTGGACAGGGGGCATTCACCGGGGAGCTGTTTTTT. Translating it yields CASSQPGQGAFTGELFF.

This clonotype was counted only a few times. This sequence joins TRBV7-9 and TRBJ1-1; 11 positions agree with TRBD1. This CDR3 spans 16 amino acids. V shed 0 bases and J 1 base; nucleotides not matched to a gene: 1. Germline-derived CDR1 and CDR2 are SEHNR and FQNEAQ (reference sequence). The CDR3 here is CASSLAGQGANTEAFF. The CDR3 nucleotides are TGTGCCAGCAGCTTAGCCGGACAGGGGGCGAACACTGAAGCTTTCTTT.

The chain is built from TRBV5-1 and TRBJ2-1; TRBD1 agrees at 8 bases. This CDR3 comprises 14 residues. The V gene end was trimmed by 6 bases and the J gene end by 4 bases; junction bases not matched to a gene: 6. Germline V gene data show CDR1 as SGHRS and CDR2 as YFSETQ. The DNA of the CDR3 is TGCGCCAGCACCCAGACAGGGGATTACAATGAGCAGTTCTTC. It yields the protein CASTQTGDYNEQFF.

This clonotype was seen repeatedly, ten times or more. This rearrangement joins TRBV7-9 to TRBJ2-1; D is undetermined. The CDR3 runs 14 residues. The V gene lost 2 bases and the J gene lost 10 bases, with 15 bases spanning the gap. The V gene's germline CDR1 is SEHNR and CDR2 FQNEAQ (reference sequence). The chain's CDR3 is CASSLQAESTEQFF. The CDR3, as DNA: TGTGCCAGCAGCTTACAAGCAGAATCTACAGAGCAGTTCTTC.

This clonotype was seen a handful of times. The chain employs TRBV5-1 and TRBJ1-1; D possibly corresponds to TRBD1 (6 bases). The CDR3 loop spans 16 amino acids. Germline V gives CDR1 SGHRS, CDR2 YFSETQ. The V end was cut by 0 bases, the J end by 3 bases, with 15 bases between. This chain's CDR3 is CASSLADSRGYTEAFF. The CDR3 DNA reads TGCGCCAGCAGCTTGGCCGATAGCAGGGGATACACTGAAGCTTTCTTT.

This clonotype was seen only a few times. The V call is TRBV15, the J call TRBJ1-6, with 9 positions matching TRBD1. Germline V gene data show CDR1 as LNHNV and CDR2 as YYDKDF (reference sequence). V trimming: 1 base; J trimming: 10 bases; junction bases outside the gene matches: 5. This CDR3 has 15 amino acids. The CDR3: CATSRADRGDSPLHF. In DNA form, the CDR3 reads TGTGCCACCAGCAGAGCCGACAGGGGGGACTCACCCCTCCACTTT.

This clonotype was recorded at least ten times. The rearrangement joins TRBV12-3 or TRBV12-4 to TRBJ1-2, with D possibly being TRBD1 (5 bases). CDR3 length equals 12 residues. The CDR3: CVDGGSAVGYTF. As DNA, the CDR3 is TGTGTCGACGGGGGGTCCGCTGTTGGCTACACCTTC.

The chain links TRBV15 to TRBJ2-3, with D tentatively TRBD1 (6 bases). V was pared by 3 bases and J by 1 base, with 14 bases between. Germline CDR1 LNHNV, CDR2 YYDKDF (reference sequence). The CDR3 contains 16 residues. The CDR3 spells CATSRDGTLGTDTQYF. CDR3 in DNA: TGTGCCACCAGCAGGGACGGGACATTAGGCACAGATACGCAGTATTTT.

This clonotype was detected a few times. CDR3 in amino acids: CASTPLGVGISGNTIYF. The CDR3 region has the DNA TGCGCCAGCACTCCTTTGGGTGTCGGTATCTCTGGAAACACCATATATTTT. The chain links TRBV5-1 to TRBJ1-3; D is unclear. Germline CDR1 SGHRS, CDR2 YFSETQ. The length of the CDR3 is 17 residues. V was clipped by 6 bases and J by 0 bases, with 19 bases between them. The variable domain in full, with the rest retrieved from reference TRBV5-1 and TRBJ1-3, is KAGVTQTPRYLIKTRGQQVTLSCSPISGHRSVSWYQQTPGQGLQFLFEYFSETQRNKGNFPGRFSGRQFSNSRSEMNVSTLELGDSALYLCASTPLGVGISGNTIYFGEGSWLTVV.

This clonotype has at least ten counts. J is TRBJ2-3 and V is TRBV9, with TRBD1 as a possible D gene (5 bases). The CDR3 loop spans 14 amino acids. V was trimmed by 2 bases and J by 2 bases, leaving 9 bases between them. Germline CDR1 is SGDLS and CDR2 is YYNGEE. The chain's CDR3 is CASSVSTVTDTQYF. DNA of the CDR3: TGTGCCAGCAGCGTCTCGACAGTCACAGATACGCAGTATTTT.

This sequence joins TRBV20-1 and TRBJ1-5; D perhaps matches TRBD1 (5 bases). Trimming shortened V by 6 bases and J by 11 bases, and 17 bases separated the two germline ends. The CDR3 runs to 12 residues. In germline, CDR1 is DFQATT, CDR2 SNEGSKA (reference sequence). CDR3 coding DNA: TGCAGTGCAGAAGTTGGGGGGTTGACCCAGCATTTT. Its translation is CSAEVGGLTQHF.

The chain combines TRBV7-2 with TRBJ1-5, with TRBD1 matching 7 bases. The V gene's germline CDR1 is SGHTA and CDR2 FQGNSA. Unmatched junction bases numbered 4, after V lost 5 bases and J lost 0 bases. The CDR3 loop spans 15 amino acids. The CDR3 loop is CASSPQGDSNQPQHF. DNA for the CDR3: TGTGCCAGCAGCCCCCAGGGGGATAGCAATCAGCCCCAGCATTTT.

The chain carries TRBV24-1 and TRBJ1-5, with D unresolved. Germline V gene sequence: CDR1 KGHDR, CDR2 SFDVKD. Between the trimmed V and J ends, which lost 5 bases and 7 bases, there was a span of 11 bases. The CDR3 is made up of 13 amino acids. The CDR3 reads CATSAQAGQPQHF. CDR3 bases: TGTGCCACCAGTGCCCAGGCGGGCCAGCCCCAGCATTTT.

This CDR3 is CASSLLREGAQHF. In DNA, the CDR3 is TGTGCCAGCAGTTTATTGAGAGAGGGAGCCCAGCATTTT. The V and J genes are TRBV12-3 or TRBV12-4 and TRBJ1-5; D not certain. V was cut by 2 bases and J by 11 bases, with 13 bases left in between. The CDR3 runs 13 residues.